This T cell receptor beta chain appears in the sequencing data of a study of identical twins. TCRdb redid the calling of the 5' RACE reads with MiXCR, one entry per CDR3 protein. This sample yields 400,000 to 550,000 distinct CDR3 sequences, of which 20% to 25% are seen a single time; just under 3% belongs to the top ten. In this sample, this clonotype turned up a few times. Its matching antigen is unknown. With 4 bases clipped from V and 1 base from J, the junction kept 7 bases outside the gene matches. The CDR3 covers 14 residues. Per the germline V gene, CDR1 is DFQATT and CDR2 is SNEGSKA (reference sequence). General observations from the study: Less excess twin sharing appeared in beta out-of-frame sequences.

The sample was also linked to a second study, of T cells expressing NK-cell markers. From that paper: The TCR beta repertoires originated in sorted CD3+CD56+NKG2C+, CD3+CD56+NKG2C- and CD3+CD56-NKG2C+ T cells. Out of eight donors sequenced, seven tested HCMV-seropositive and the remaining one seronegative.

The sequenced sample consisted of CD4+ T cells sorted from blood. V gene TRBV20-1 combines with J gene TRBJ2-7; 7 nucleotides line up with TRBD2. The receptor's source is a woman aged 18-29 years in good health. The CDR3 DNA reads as TGCAGTGCTAAAAGGGGAGGGAAATCCTACGAGCAGTACTTC. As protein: CSAKRGGKSYEQYF.